This is a list of T cell receptor beta chains from one sample in a study of memory CD4+ T cells and cytomegalovirus serostatus. TCRdb keeps only in-frame clones here, not all; method: immunoSEQ multiplex PCR. The sample records about 82,000 clones, roughly 80% being singletons. The sequencing sample was made of memory CD4+ T cells from blood. These receptors were collected from an adult in good health and CMV-seronegative. The CDR3 runs from the conserved cysteine through the conserved F or W. D genes are given only for firm matches. Size is stated for part of the rows, as once, few or many counts, or as a class when the clone is expanded.

cdr3_nt	cdr3_aa	d_call	j_call	clone_size	v_call
TGTGCCAGCAGCTTAGTTGAGACCCAGTACTTC	CASSLVETQYF	.	TRBJ2-5	.	TRBV7-6
TGCGCCAGCAGTAAAGGACAGGCGGAGACCCAGTACTTC	CASSKGQAETQYF	TRBD1	TRBJ2-5	.	TRBV10-1
TGTGCCATCAGTGATAGGACTAGCGGGGGGGCCGTTAATGAGCAGTTCTTC	CAISDRTSGGAVNEQFF	TRBD2	TRBJ2-1	.	TRBV10-3
TGCGCCAGCAGCAGAGACAGGGACGCTTCCTACGAGCAGTACTTC	CASSRDRDASYEQYF	TRBD1	TRBJ2-7	.	TRBV5-1
TGCGCCAGCAACTGGGGGGCGCCGAACACTGAAGCTTTCTTT	CASNWGAPNTEAFF	.	TRBJ1-1	.	TRBV5-1
TGTGCCAGCAGCTCCCAGGTCGGTCAGCCCCAGCATTTT	CASSSQVGQPQHF	.	TRBJ1-5	.	TRBV11-2
TGTGCCACCCGGGAAGCCTACAATGAGCAGTTCTTC	CATREAYNEQFF	.	TRBJ2-1	.	TRBV19
TGTGCCAGCAGTGAAGGGGGAGAACCGAACACTGAAGCTTTCTTT	CASSEGGEPNTEAFF	.	TRBJ1-1	.	TRBV28
TGTGCCAGCAGCTGGATCGGGTTGAACACTGAAGCTTTCTTT	CASSWIGLNTEAFF	.	TRBJ1-1	.	TRBV5-6
TGCGCCAGCAGCTTGACCCCGATGGGCGGGGTATCCTACGAGCAGTACTTC	CASSLTPMGGVSYEQYF	.	TRBJ2-7	.	TRBV5-1
TGTGCCAGCATACAGGGGGCCAACACCGGGGAGCTGTTTTTT	CASIQGANTGELFF	TRBD1	TRBJ2-2	.	TRBV6-6
TGTGCCTGGACCAACGGACTAGCCCGGGAGACCCAGTACTTC	CAWTNGLARETQYF	TRBD2	TRBJ2-5	.	TRBV30
TGTGCCAGCAGCGTACAGGGGGCGGACAATCAGCCCCAGCATTTT	CASSVQGADNQPQHF	TRBD1	TRBJ1-5	.	TRBV2
TGTGCCAGCAGCCTTGACGCCAGGGGTAATTCACCCCTCCACTTT	CASSLDARGNSPLHF	.	TRBJ1-6	.	TRBV5-4
TGTGCCAGCAGTGAAAATCCTAGCTCTGGAAACACCATATATTTT	CASSENPSSGNTIYF	.	TRBJ1-3	.	TRBV6-1
TGCAGCGTTCTTATAGGACAGCTCTACGAGCAGTACTTC	CSVLIGQLYEQYF	.	TRBJ2-7	.	TRBV29-1
TGTGCCAGCAGCTTGAACAGGGACTATGGCTACACCTTC	CASSLNRDYGYTF	.	TRBJ1-2	.	TRBV5-4
TGTGCCAGCAGTTACTCCGAGGGGACCGGAAACACCATATATTTT	CASSYSEGTGNTIYF	.	TRBJ1-3	once	TRBV25-1
TGCGCCAGCAGCTTGGTTCAGGGGGTCGGGTATGGCTACACCTTC	CASSLVQGVGYGYTF	TRBD1	TRBJ1-2	once	TRBV5-1
TGTGCCAGCAGCTTTAGGAGGCAGCCGAACACTGAAGCTTTCTTT	CASSFRRQPNTEAFF	.	TRBJ1-1	.	TRBV11-2
TGTGCCAGCAGCAGCCTGACTAGCGGGGGGTACAATGAGCAGTTCTTC	CASSSLTSGGYNEQFF	TRBD2	TRBJ2-1	.	TRBV7-2
TGTGCCAGTAGTATAGATAGCGGGGGGGCCTACAATGAGCAGTTCTTC	CASSIDSGGAYNEQFF	TRBD2	TRBJ2-1	.	TRBV19
TGTGCCAGCCTCACCCGGGACGGTCATTCACCCCTCCACTTT	CASLTRDGHSPLHF	.	TRBJ1-6	.	TRBV7-8
TGTGCCAGCAGCGGACAATTCGGGGCGACAGGGGGGAACACTGAAGCTTTCTTT	CASSGQFGATGGNTEAFF	TRBD1	TRBJ1-1	.	TRBV5-5
TGTGCCAGCACGAACAGGGCTGGAAACACCATATATTTT	CASTNRAGNTIYF	.	TRBJ1-3	.	TRBV2
TGTGCCAGCTCACCGAACAGGGGGATTGACACCATATATTTT	CASSPNRGIDTIYF	TRBD1	TRBJ1-3	.	TRBV18
TGTGCCAGTAGTATAAGAAGTTTGAGCACTGAAGCTTTCTTT	CASSIRSLSTEAFF	.	TRBJ1-1	.	TRBV19
TGTGCCAGCAGCTTAGCGCAGGGAGCGGTCTGGGGTGAAAAACTGTTTTTT	CASSLAQGAVWGEKLFF	.	TRBJ1-4	.	TRBV7-9
TGTGCCAGCTCATTGGGGGGGGTTAACACTGAAGCTTTCTTT	CASSLGGVNTEAFF	.	TRBJ1-1	.	TRBV18
TGCAGCGTGACGGGCCTTAGCACAGATACGCAGTATTTT	CSVTGLSTDTQYF	.	TRBJ2-3	.	TRBV29-1
TGCGCCAGCAGCCAAGCAGGGGCCAAAAACATTCAGTACTTC	CASSQAGAKNIQYF	.	TRBJ2-4	once	TRBV4-1
TGCGCCAGCAGCCACAGGACAGGGGGAAACACCGGGGAGCTGTTTTTT	CASSHRTGGNTGELFF	TRBD1	TRBJ2-2	.	TRBV5-1